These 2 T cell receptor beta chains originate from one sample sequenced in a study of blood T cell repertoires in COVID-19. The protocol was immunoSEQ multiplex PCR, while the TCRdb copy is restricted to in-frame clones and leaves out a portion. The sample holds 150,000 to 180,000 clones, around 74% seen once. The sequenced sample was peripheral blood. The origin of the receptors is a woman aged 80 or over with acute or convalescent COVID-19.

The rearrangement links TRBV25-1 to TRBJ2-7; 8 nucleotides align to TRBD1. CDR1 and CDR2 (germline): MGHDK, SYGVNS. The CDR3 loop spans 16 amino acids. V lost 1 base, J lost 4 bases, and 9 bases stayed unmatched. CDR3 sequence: CASSEWGSGGWYEQYF. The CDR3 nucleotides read TGTGCCAGCAGTGAATGGGGTTCAGGGGGCTGGTACGAGCAGTACTTC.

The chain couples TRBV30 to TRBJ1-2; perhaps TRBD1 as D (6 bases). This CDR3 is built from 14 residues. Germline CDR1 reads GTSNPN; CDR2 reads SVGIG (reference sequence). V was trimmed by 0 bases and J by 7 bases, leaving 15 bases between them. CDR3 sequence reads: CAWSVIVAGAGYTF. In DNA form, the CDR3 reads TGTGCCTGGAGTGTAATTGTGGCAGGGGCTGGCTACACCTTC. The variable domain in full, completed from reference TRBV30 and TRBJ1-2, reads SQTIHQWPATLVQPVGSPLSLECTVEGTSNPNLYWYRQAAGRGLQLLFYSVGIGQISSEVPQNLSASRPQDRQFILSSKKLLLSDSGFYLCAWSVIVAGAGYTFGSGTRLTVV.